This entry lists 14 T cell receptor beta chains sequenced from one sample in a study of T cells after yellow fever vaccination. TCRdb itself ran the 5' RACE reads through MiXCR, one entry per CDR3 protein. The sample has a few hundred thousand distinct CDR3 sequences, 15% to 20% seen once. The sample in question was PBMCs, obtained 15 days after the yellow fever booster vaccination. Every receptor here comes from a young man who received the YFV17D yellow fever vaccine.

The chain recombines TRBV7-2 with TRBJ2-1, with 12 bases lining up with TRBD2. Trimming at V came to 1 base and at J to 9 bases, leaving 10 bases not matched to a gene. This CDR3 has 17 amino acids. The germline V gene encodes CDR1 SGHTA and CDR2 FQGNSA. CDR3 residues: CASSLVPSGRAGGEQFF. CDR3 bases: TGTGCCAGCAGCTTAGTCCCTAGCGGGAGGGCCGGCGGTGAGCAGTTCTTC.

V is TRBV25-1 and J is TRBJ2-7; no clear D gene. Trimming stripped 6 bases from V and 4 bases from J, with 13 bases between. The CDR3 runs to 13 residues. Per the germline V gene, CDR1 is MGHDK and CDR2 is SYGVNS. The CDR3 protein is CASSTRSRYEQYF. The CDR3 DNA reads as TGTGCCAGCAGCACTCGTTCCCGGTACGAGCAGTACTTC.

In DNA, the CDR3 is TGTGCCAGCGGTCAACAGGGGTCGGGCATTCAGTACTTC. Encoded protein: CASGQQGSGIQYF. The rearrangement links TRBV25-1 to TRBJ2-4; TRBD1 matches at 7 bases. J lost 9 bases, V lost 8 bases, and 10 bases had no gene match. CDR1 MGHDK and CDR2 SYGVNS come from the germline V gene. The CDR3 length is 13 residues.

In its sample, this clonotype was seen a few times. Here the CDR3 DNA reads TGTGCCAGCAGCCAAGTTATCTCCACCGGGAACACTGAAGCTTTCTTT. As protein: CASSQVISTGNTEAFF. The chain uses TRBV4-2 and TRBJ1-1, with D unresolved. Trimming left V 1 base short and J 1 base short, with 13 bases between. The CDR3 is 16 residues long. Looked up from germline, CDR1 is LGHNA and CDR2 is YNFKEQ.

This clonotype has a handful of counts. V gene TRBV6-6 combines with J gene TRBJ1-1; a possible D gene is TRBD1 (5 bases). The V end lost 8 bases, the J end lost 6 bases, and 10 bases lay between the germline ends. The CDR3 loop spans 11 amino acids. The germline V gene has CDR1 MNHNY and CDR2 SVGAGI (reference sequence). CDR3 sequence reads: CASLETAEAFF. DNA of the CDR3: TGTGCCAGCCTCGAGACAGCTGAAGCTTTCTTT.

J is TRBJ2-5 and V is TRBV7-9; 13 nucleotides agree with TRBD2. Germline V lookup: CDR1 SEHNR, CDR2 FQNEAQ (reference sequence). After removal of 5 bases from V and 5 bases from J, the junction contained 14 bases not matched to a gene. This CDR3 comprises 18 residues. CDR3 sequence reads: CASSPEGGLAGVRETQYF. Written as DNA, the CDR3 is TGTGCCAGCAGCCCCGAAGGAGGACTAGCGGGAGTAAGGGAGACCCAGTACTTC.

This sequence joins TRBV21-1 and TRBJ2-3; TRBD2, the table's D call, was not compared with the DNA. TRBV21-1 is a known pseudogene. The CDR3 spans 16 residues. DNA for the CDR3: TGTGCCAGCTCTCGTCAGGAGCGGGGCCACACAGATACGCAGTATTTT. This gives the protein CASSRQERGHTDTQYF.

A few counts support this clonotype. The gene calls are TRBV3-1 and TRBJ2-7, with 9 bases identical to TRBD2. The CDR3 totals 14 residues. The V and J ends lost 1 base and 2 bases, in that order; junction bases with no gene match: 0. Germline assignment: CDR1 LGHDT and CDR2 YNNKEL (reference sequence). The chain's CDR3 is CASSQGTSAYEQYF. CDR3 nucleotide sequence: TGTGCCAGCAGCCAAGGGACTAGCGCCTACGAGCAGTACTTC.

The chain is built from TRBV11-1 and TRBJ2-1; TRBD2 matches 16 bases. Germline V gene lookup returns CDR1 SGHAT and CDR2 FQDESV (reference sequence). J lost 7 bases, V lost 5 bases, and 11 bases had no gene match. This CDR3 comprises 18 residues. CDR3 region: CASSAGLAGGPWVNEQFF. The CDR3 DNA sequence: TGTGCCAGCAGCGCGGGACTAGCGGGAGGGCCGTGGGTGAATGAGCAGTTCTTC.

This clonotype was observed a handful of times. This chain links TRBV27 with TRBJ2-3; 7 nucleotides align to TRBD2. From germline, CDR1 is MNHEY and CDR2 SMNVEV (reference sequence). The CDR3 has 16 amino acids. J lost 6 bases, V lost 4 bases, and 13 bases had no gene match. DNA for the CDR3: TGTGCCAGCAGTTCCCTTAGCGGGCTCTACGTCGATACGCAGTATTTT. Residues: CASSSLSGLYVDTQYF.

This clonotype came up a few times. The chain joins TRBV7-2 to TRBJ2-3; no definite D call. Germline V gene sequence: CDR1 SGHTA, CDR2 FQGNSA. Trimming pared 5 bases from V and 6 bases from J, leaving 12 bases between. The CDR3 is made up of 13 amino acids. CDR3 sequence reads: CASSPSPRDTQYF. CDR3 in DNA: TGTGCCAGCAGCCCCAGCCCCCGGGATACGCAGTATTTT.

The J gene is TRBJ2-2, the V gene TRBV3-1; 8 positions match TRBD2. V was pared by 5 bases and J by 6 bases, with 5 bases of the junction left unmatched. This CDR3 has 14 residues. Germline V gives CDR1 LGHDT, CDR2 YNNKEL (reference sequence). The CDR3 DNA reads as TGTGCCAGCAGCGGGACTAGGGCCGCCGGGGAGCTGTTTTTT. It specifies CASSGTRAAGELFF.

V gene TRBV20-1 combines with J gene TRBJ2-7; 8 bases are shared with TRBD1. CDR3 length: 12 amino acids. CDR1 DFQATT and CDR2 SNEGSKA come from the germline V gene (reference sequence). Unmatched junction bases numbered 3, after V lost 3 bases and J lost 5 bases. The CDR3 sequence: CSARDRVHEQYF. In DNA form, the CDR3 reads TGCAGTGCTAGGGACAGGGTACACGAGCAGTACTTC.

In this sample, this clonotype turned up a few times. The chain uses TRBV20-1 and TRBJ2-7, with D possibly TRBD1 on 6 matching bases. V was shortened by 7 bases and J by 2 bases, with 9 bases between the two germline ends. CDR1 DFQATT and CDR2 SNEGSKA come from the germline V gene (reference sequence). This CDR3 comprises 11 residues. CDR3: CSGGPPYEQYF. The CDR3 DNA follows: TGCAGTGGGGGGCCCCCCTACGAGCAGTACTTC.